This T cell receptor (beta chain) came from a study of a mutant IDH1 vaccine in newly diagnosed glioma. This clone has a single count. The antigen remains unidentified. CDR1 SGHRS and CDR2 YFSETQ come from the germline V gene. The germline V and J ends were trimmed by 4 bases and 10 bases, with 15 bases remaining between them. The CDR3 sequence is 14 residues long. Documented time point: week 11, during vaccination. Doses of 300 ug of mutant IDH1 20-mer peptide were given with topical imiquimod. Assay used: immunoSEQ multiplex PCR; TCRdb lists only in-frame clones, some missing. The sample consists of around 120,000 clones, 80% of them appearing once.

This receptor was taken from a man aged 35-49 years with glioma. Source: PBMCs, taken from a glioma patient whose treatment included an IDH1 peptide vaccine. This rearrangement joins TRBV5-1 to TRBJ1-6; D uncertain. The DNA for the CDR3 is TGCGCCAGCAGCCCCCGCGGGGTTGGCTCACCCCTCCACTTT. This encodes CASSPRGVGSPLHF.